The source of this T cell receptor (beta chain) is a study of blood T cell repertoires in COVID-19. Whole-study context: Acute and convalescent COVID-19 samples came from the United States, Italy and Spain.

Per the original data handling: Nucleated cell number was recorded as an estimate derived from reference gene primer amplification. Measured with immunoSEQ multiplex PCR; TCRdb has only the in-frame clones, and not every one. That table is the source of V, J and clone size, and D and trimming were worked out from the DNA. This sample yields about 60,000 clones, of which about 90% are seen a single time; around 8.3% belongs to the top ten. Germline-derived CDR1 and CDR2 are LGHNA and YNFKEQ. V lost 1 base to trimming and J lost 5 bases; unmatched junction nucleotides: 6. The length of the CDR3 is 16 residues.

Sequencing was carried out using peripheral blood. The chain has TRBV4-2 and TRBJ2-7; 12 bases are a match to TRBD1. This TCR was recovered from a human donor with active COVID-19. The donor label of this sample is uncertain. The CDR3: CASSQAGDRGLDEQYF. CDR3 coding DNA: TGTGCCAGCAGCCAAGCGGGGGACAGGGGGCTGGACGAGCAGTACTTC.